Presented here are 9 T cell receptor beta chains from one specimen sequenced in a study of blood T cell dynamics during melanoma immunotherapy. Sequencing was performed with immunoSEQ multiplex PCR; in TCRdb, only in-frame clones are kept and a portion is missing. The sample lists 15,000 or so clones, about nine tenths occurring once. Time point defined: pre-treatment baseline. Specimen: blood, collected from a patient treated with checkpoint blockade. These receptors originate from a human donor with melanoma.

This clone was counted a single time. The chain links TRBV5-1 to TRBJ2-3; 7 bases align to TRBD2. J was trimmed by 4 bases and V by 4 bases; bases with no gene match: 6. Germline V lookup: CDR1 SGHRS, CDR2 YFSETQ. The CDR3 contains 14 residues. CDR3 sequence: CASSSQTSSDTQYF. The CDR3, as DNA: TGCGCCAGCAGCAGCCAGACTAGCTCAGATACGCAGTATTTT.

The chain joins TRBV5-6 to TRBJ1-1; D remains unclear. The CDR3 length is 13 residues. Germline CDR1 is SGHDT and CDR2 is YYEEEE. The CDR3 region is CGSSRVSGTEAFF. CDR3 in DNA: TGTGGGTCGTCGCGGGTCTCGGGAACTGAAGCTTTCTTT.

This clone appeared a few times. The CDR3 reads CASSPTSFDTQYF. The CDR3, as DNA: TGTGCCAGCAGCCCGACTAGTTTCGATACGCAGTATTTT. The chain links TRBV4-2 to TRBJ2-3, with TRBD2 as a possible D gene (6 bases). The germline V gene encodes CDR1 LGHNA and CDR2 YNFKEQ. The V and J ends lost 4 bases and 6 bases respectively, with 11 bases between them. The CDR3 consists of 13 residues.

V is TRBV14 and J is TRBJ2-2, with TRBD1 as a possible D gene (6 bases). V was trimmed by 2 bases and J by 5 bases, leaving 9 bases between them. Germline loops: CDR1 SGHDN, CDR2 FVKESK. The CDR3 loop spans 14 amino acids. Here the CDR3 reads CASSQQGWTGELFF. The CDR3 region has the DNA TGTGCCAGCAGCCAACAGGGGTGGACCGGGGAGCTGTTTTTT. Using reference TRBV14 and TRBJ2-2 for the parts outside the CDR3, the full variable domain is EAGVTQFPSHSVIEKGQTVTLRCDPISGHDNLYWYRRVMGKEIKFLLHFVKESKQDESGMPNNRFLAERTGGTYSTLKVQPAELEDSGVYFCASSQQGWTGELFFGEGSRLTVL.

In DNA, the CDR3 is TGCGCCATCACGTGGGGTTTACAGCGCAACTATGGCTACACCTTC. Encoded protein: CAITWGLQRNYGYTF. The J gene is TRBJ1-2, the V gene TRBV23-1; D is ambiguous. TRBV23-1 is annotated as an ORF whose role is uncertain. V was clipped by 10 bases and J by 2 bases, with 20 bases between them. The CDR3 is 15 amino acids.

The chain carries TRBV12-2 and TRBJ1-1; no check of the table's D call, TRBD1, against the DNA was made. TRBV12-2 is a listed pseudogene. CDR3 length: 17 amino acids. In DNA, the CDR3 is TGTGCAAGTCCCTTAGGTCTCTTGGGACAGGGGGCCCCCATGGCTTTCTTT. Amino acids: CASPLGLLGQGAPMAFF.

The J gene is TRBJ2-3, the V gene TRBV29-1; D call uncertain. Trimming pared 8 bases from V and 1 base from J, leaving 10 bases between. The CDR3 is 12 amino acids. Germline V gives CDR1 SQVTM, CDR2 ANQGSEA. CDR3 protein: CSSAQGTDTQYF. The CDR3 DNA follows: TGCAGCTCCGCGCAGGGCACAGATACGCAGTATTTT.

This chain joins TRBV5-1 and TRBJ2-3; the match to TRBD2 covers 7 bases. V shed 0 bases, J shed 8 bases, and the junction held 3 bases outside the gene matches. CDR3 size: 13 residues. The germline V gene has CDR1 SGHRS and CDR2 YFSETQ. CDR3: CASSLGTGGTQYF. The CDR3 region has the DNA TGCGCCAGCAGCTTGGGCACGGGGGGTACGCAGTATTTT.

This chain's CDR3 is CASSFAGQITDTQYF. The DNA for the CDR3 is TGTGCCAGCAGCTTTGCCGGACAGATCACAGATACGCAGTATTTT. The rearrangement joins TRBV7-9 to TRBJ2-3, with D perhaps matching TRBD1 (6 bases). V dropped 3 bases and J dropped 2 bases, with 12 bases sitting between them. From germline, CDR1 is SEHNR and CDR2 FQNEAQ (reference sequence). The CDR3 length is 15 residues.